One and the same sample provided the 13 T cell receptor beta chains below, sequenced in a study of cytomegalovirus exposure and HLA in healthy donors. PCR employed 60 Vbeta and 13 Jbeta primers. The protocol was immunoSEQ multiplex PCR, while the TCRdb copy is restricted to in-frame clones and leaves out a portion. The sample holds more than 100,000 clones, 82% seen once. The specimen sequenced was PBMCs. Source of these receptors: a woman aged 50 to 65 in good health and CMV-seropositive.

The rearrangement joins TRBV30 to TRBJ1-1; D is possibly TRBD1 (6 bases). Germline CDR1 and CDR2: GTSNPN and SVGIG (reference sequence). This CDR3 comprises 13 residues. V dropped 7 bases and J dropped 5 bases, with 17 bases sitting between them. CDR3 amino acids: CASTPQGSTEAFF. The CDR3 DNA reads TGTGCCTCGACACCACAGGGTAGTACTGAAGCTTTCTTT.

V usage is TRBV18 and J usage is TRBJ2-3, with D unclear. This CDR3 region has 13 residues. The V end lost 3 bases, the J end lost 5 bases, and 9 bases lay between the germline ends. The V gene's germline CDR1 is KGHSH and CDR2 LQKENI. The CDR3 bases are TGTGCCAGCTCACCGAGACTTAGAGATACGCAGTATTTT. Its protein product is CASSPRLRDTQYF.

V is TRBV6-7 and J is TRBJ1-5; no reliable D call. TRBV6-7 is flagged as an ORF with uncertain function. Trimming removed 6 bases from V and 5 bases from J, with 11 bases in between. The CDR3 totals 13 residues. CDR3 in amino acids: CASSQEADQPQHF. DNA for the CDR3: TGTGCCAGCAGCCAAGAGGCGGATCAGCCCCAGCATTTT.

The chain carries TRBV7-9 and TRBJ1-5, with TRBD1 identical over 8 bases. The V segment lost 6 bases and the J segment 5 bases; nucleotides outside the gene matches: 6. The V gene's germline CDR1 is SEHNR and CDR2 FQNEAQ (reference sequence). The CDR3 is 14 amino acids. CDR3 region: CASSTGTGDQPQHF. In DNA form, the CDR3 reads TGTGCCAGCAGTACTGGGACAGGCGATCAGCCCCAGCATTTT.

This clone was seen more than once but under ten times. The chain is built from TRBV15 and TRBJ2-1, with D tentatively TRBD2 (5 bases). The CDR3 length is 14 residues. Germline CDR1 reads LNHNV; CDR2 reads YYDKDF (reference sequence). The V gene lost 5 bases and the J gene lost 10 bases, with 18 bases spanning the gap. In DNA, the CDR3 is TGTGCCACCAGCCCCCGGCTGGAGGCGACGGAGCAGTTCTTC. Translating gives CATSPRLEATEQFF. Based on the CDR3 plus reference TRBV15 and TRBJ2-1, the full variable domain is DAMVIQNPRYQVTQFGKPVTLSCSQTLNHNVMYWYQQKSSQAPKLLFHYYDKDFNNEADTPDNFQSRRPNTSFCFLDIRSPGLGDTAMYLCATSPRLEATEQFFGPGTRLTVL.

This clone is a singleton in its sample. The chain combines TRBV2 with TRBJ1-5; no definite D call. Germline V gene sequence: CDR1 SNHLY, CDR2 FYNNEI. CDR3 length: 14 residues. Trimming removed 6 bases at V and 6 bases at J, with 15 bases between. In nucleotides, the CDR3 is TGTGCCAGCAGACGGTGGGAGGATTTTCAGCCCCAGCATTTT. This encodes CASRRWEDFQPQHF.

This clone was detected only a few times. The chain's CDR3 is CSVGQSNEKLFF. The CDR3 coding sequence is TGCAGCGTAGGACAGTCCAATGAAAAACTGTTTTTT. The rearrangement uses TRBV29-1 and TRBJ1-4; TRBD1 might be the D (6 bases). Germline CDR1 SQVTM, CDR2 ANQGSEA. Trimming removed 6 bases at V and 5 bases at J, with 10 bases between. This CDR3 spans 12 amino acids.

The count of this clone is one. The chain carries TRBV6-1 and TRBJ2-7; D is possibly TRBD1 (6 bases). V was trimmed by 10 bases and J by 2 bases, leaving 18 bases between them. The CDR3 covers 14 residues. Germline lookup yields CDR1 MNHNS and CDR2 SASEGT. The CDR3 coding sequence is TGTGCCACCGCGAAGAGGGACAACCCCTACGAGCAGTACTTC. This encodes CATAKRDNPYEQYF.

The gene calls are TRBV4-3 and TRBJ2-3; TRBD2 agrees at 8 bases. Germline V lookup: CDR1 LGHNA, CDR2 YSLEER. The CDR3 totals 15 residues. Trimming cost V 1 base and J 4 bases; bases outside gene matches: 4. CDR3 nucleotide sequence: TGCGCCAGCAGCCAAGGAGTAGCGGGGCCAGATACGCAGTATTTT. Its translation is CASSQGVAGPDTQYF.

The chain has TRBV30 and TRBJ2-5, with 13 bases that match TRBD2. Trimming took 1 base from V and 3 from J; bases not matched to a gene: 2. CDR1 GTSNPN and CDR2 SVGIG come from the germline V gene (reference sequence). This CDR3 comprises 15 residues. The chain's CDR3 is CAWSEGLAGEETQYF. CDR3 DNA sequence: TGTGCCTGGAGTGAAGGACTAGCGGGGGAAGAGACCCAGTACTTC.

The J gene is TRBJ1-1, the V gene TRBV12-5; D possibly corresponds to TRBD1 (5 bases). The CDR3 consists of 12 residues. CDR1 LGHNT and CDR2 FRNRAP come from the germline V gene. Trimming cost V 6 bases and J 1 base, with 6 bases left between them. In DNA form, the CDR3 reads TGTGCTAGTGGACAGGCGAACACTGAAGCTTTCTTT. Protein product: CASGQANTEAFF.

The chain links TRBV9 to TRBJ1-5; 11 nucleotides agree with TRBD1. The V gene end was trimmed by 4 bases and the J gene end by 5 bases; junction bases not matched to a gene: 11. Germline values: CDR1 SGDLS, CDR2 YYNGEE. The CDR3 contains 17 residues. The chain's CDR3 is CASSPLLRDRGDQPQHF. CDR3 DNA sequence: TGTGCCAGCAGCCCTCTACTTCGGGACAGGGGGGATCAGCCCCAGCATTTT.

This chain links TRBV5-1 with TRBJ2-1; 8 bases match TRBD2. In germline, CDR1 is SGHRS, CDR2 YFSETQ. The length of the CDR3 is 14 residues. The CDR3 loop is CASGREASYNEQFF. The CDR3 region has the DNA TGCGCGAGCGGGCGGGAGGCCTCCTACAATGAGCAGTTCTTC.